The T cell receptor beta chain described here comes from a study of blood T cell repertoires in COVID-19. About the study: Sources were T cells, B-cell-depleted T cells, or PBMCs; the material itself was cDNA or gDNA.

The V and J ends lost 2 bases and 5 bases respectively, with 9 bases between them. This CDR3 region has 13 residues. Germline CDR1 reads MGHRA; CDR2 reads YSYEKL. Original methodology: Reference gene primer amplification yielded estimated nucleated cell counts. Clones were read by immunoSEQ multiplex PCR, and TCRdb kept only the in-frame ones, dropping some. That table gives V, J and clone size, and the DNA gave D and trimming. The table records 250,000 to 300,000 clones, 70% to 90% of them present only once. The chain carries TRBV4-1 and TRBJ1-1; maybe TRBD1 (5 bases). The clonotype comes from a woman aged 45-65 years who had recovered from COVID-19. Sequencing used PBMCs or T cells enriched from blood (not recorded which). CDR3 nucleotides: TGCGCCAGCAGCCAAAGGGGAAGAACTGAAGCTTTCTTT. As protein: CASSQRGRTEAFF.